This TCR beta chain was identified during a study of tumour-infiltrating T cells in Burkitt lymphoma. Across the whole study: Survival, overall and progression-free, tracked with productive clonality.

CDR3 length: 13 residues. CDR1 is SQVTM, CDR2 ANQGSEA, per germline. V lost 0 bases, J lost 2 bases, and 6 bases lay in between. Profiling relied on immunoSEQ multiplex PCR, and the TCRdb table lists in-frame clones only, not all of them. The sample holds about 14,000 clones, over 75% seen once. J is TRBJ2-3 and V is TRBV29-1; D gene ambiguous. Sequencing used tumor tissue. The sequence was obtained from a human donor with diffuse large B-cell lymphoma. CDR3 region: CSVEDRDTDTQYF. In nucleotides, the CDR3 is TGCAGCGTTGAAGATAGGGACACAGATACGCAGTATTTT.